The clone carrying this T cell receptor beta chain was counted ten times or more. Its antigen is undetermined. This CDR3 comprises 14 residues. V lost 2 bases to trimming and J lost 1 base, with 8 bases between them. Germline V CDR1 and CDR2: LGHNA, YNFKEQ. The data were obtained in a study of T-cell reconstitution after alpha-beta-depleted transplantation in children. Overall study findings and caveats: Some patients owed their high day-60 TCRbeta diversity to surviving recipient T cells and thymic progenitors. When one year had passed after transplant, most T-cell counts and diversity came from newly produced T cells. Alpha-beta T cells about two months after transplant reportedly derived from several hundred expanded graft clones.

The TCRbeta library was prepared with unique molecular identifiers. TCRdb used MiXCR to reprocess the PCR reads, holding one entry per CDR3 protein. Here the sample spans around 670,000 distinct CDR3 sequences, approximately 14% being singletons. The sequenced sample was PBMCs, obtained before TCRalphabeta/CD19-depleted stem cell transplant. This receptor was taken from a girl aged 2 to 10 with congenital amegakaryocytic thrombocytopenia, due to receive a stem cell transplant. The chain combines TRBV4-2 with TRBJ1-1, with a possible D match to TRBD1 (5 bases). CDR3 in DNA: TGTGCCAGCAGCCAACCACAGGAGAACACTGAAGCTTTCTTT. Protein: CASSQPQENTEAFF.